This TCR beta chain originates from a study of cytomegalovirus exposure and HLA in healthy donors. Overall study: About 200 million T cells yielded some 100 million unique TCR beta sequences, as an earlier analysis found.

Details on this clone: What it binds is unknown.

General study points: Productive status was seen about 90% or about 30% of the time for most TCR beta V segments in an earlier analysis. For cytomegalovirus status, the classifier reportedly gave diagnoses with high specificity and sensitivity. HLA restriction was apparent for most CMV-associated TCR beta chains in a later analysis.

The CDR3 covers 15 residues. CDR1 is MNHNS and CDR2 is SASEGT in the germline V gene. The trim removed 1 base at V and 0 bases at J, leaving 3 bases unmatched. It was with 60 Vbeta and 13 Jbeta primers that the PCR ran. Clones were read by immunoSEQ multiplex PCR, and TCRdb kept only the in-frame ones, dropping some. The data contain more than 110,000 clones, about 80% of them singletons. The gene calls are TRBV6-1 and TRBJ2-7, with 7 bases fitting TRBD1. Sample: PBMCs. The receptor's source is a man aged 25-45 years in good health and CMV-seronegative. CDR3 in DNA: TGTGCCAGCAGTGAAGAGGGGACAGTCTCCTACGAGCAGTACTTC. It specifies CASSEEGTVSYEQYF.